The present TCR beta chain was sequenced within a study of neurological immune-mediated disorders. This clonotype was detected ten times or more. TCRdb analysed the 5' RACE reads with MiXCR anew, one entry per CDR3 protein. The table has 50,000 or so distinct CDR3 sequences, 9% to 12% seen once. The V end was cut by 4 bases, the J end by 1 base, with 7 bases between. The CDR3 length is 14 residues. The sample consisted of PBMCs. The genes are TRBV12-3 or TRBV12-4 and TRBJ2-2, with D perhaps matching TRBD1 (6 bases). The source of this sequence is a woman in her thirties or forties with HTLV-1-associated myelopathy (HAM/TSP). The CDR3, as DNA: TGTGCCAGCAGTTCGGGACAGAACACCGGGGAGCTGTTTTTT. This sequence encodes CASSSGQNTGELFF.